The 3 T cell receptor beta chains reported below all come from one sample, sequenced in a study of PD-1 blockade in classical Hodgkin lymphoma. The sample's time point: cycle 4 day 1 (C4D1), after 6 weeks of nivolumab. Every patient had relapsed following autologous stem cell transplantation, and cohorts differed in brentuximab vedotin exposure. With magnetic negative selection, CD4+ T cells were purified from PBMCs that had been thawed. TCRdb's table, derived via immunoSEQ multiplex PCR, lists solely in-frame clones and lacks some. The sample lists approximately 31,000 clones; about 86% were seen once. The specimen was CD4+ T cells from blood, collected before the fourth cycle of nivolumab. The receptors here all came from a human donor with classical Hodgkin lymphoma.

The chain couples TRBV15 to TRBJ2-3, with 8 bases aligning to TRBD2. Germline-derived CDR1 and CDR2 are LNHNV and YYDKDF (reference sequence). The length of the CDR3 is 18 residues. J lost 0 bases, V lost 1 base, and 9 bases had no gene match. CDR3 DNA: TGTGCCACCAGCAGAGGTGGGTCATTAGCGGGGAGCACAGATACGCAGTATTTT. Its protein product is CATSRGGSLAGSTDTQYF.

The chain recombines TRBV27 with TRBJ2-7; perhaps TRBD2 as D (6 bases). The V gene lost 6 bases and the J gene lost 6 bases, with 9 bases spanning the gap. This CDR3 has 11 residues. CDR1 and CDR2 from the germline V gene are MNHEY and SMNVEV (reference sequence). The CDR3 loop is CASRGGFEQYF. The CDR3, as DNA: TGTGCCAGCAGGGGGGGTTTCGAGCAGTACTTC.

The CDR3 spells CASSLNVEGSGQFF. The CDR3 DNA reads as TGCGCCAGCAGCTTGAATGTGGAGGGTTCAGGGCAGTTCTTC. The chain carries TRBV5-1 and TRBJ2-1, with D tentatively TRBD2 (6 bases). The V gene lost 1 base and the J gene lost 12 bases, with 17 bases spanning the gap. The CDR3 has 14 residues. Per germline, CDR1 SGHRS and CDR2 YFSETQ.